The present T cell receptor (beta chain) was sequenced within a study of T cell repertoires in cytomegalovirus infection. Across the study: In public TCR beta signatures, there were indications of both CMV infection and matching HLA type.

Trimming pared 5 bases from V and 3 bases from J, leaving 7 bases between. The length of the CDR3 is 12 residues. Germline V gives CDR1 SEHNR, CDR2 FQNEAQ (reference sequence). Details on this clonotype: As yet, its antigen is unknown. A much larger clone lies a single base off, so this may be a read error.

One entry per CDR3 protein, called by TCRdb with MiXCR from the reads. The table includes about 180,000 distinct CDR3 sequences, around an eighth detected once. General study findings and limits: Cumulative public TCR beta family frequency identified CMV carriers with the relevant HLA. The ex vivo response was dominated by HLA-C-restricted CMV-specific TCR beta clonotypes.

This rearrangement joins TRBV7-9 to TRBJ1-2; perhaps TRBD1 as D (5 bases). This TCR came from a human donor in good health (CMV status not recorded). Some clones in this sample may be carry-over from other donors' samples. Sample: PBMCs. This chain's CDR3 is CASSQGDYGYTF. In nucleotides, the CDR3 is TGTGCCAGCAGCCAAGGGGACTATGGCTACACCTTC. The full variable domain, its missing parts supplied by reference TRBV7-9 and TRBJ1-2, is DTGVSQNPRHKITKRGQNVTFRCDPISEHNRLYWYRQTLGQGPEFLTYFQNEAQLEKSRLLSDRFSAERPKGSFSTLEIQRTEQGDSAMYLCASSQGDYGYTFGSGTRLTVV.